These 30 T cell receptor beta chains came from one sample sequenced in a study of T-cell memory formation after mild COVID-19. Each CDR3 protein is one row after TCRdb ran MiXCR on the 5' RACE reads. The sample yields about 430,000 distinct CDR3 sequences, roughly 26% seen once. The sequenced sample consisted of PBMCs or a T cell subset sorted from them (not recorded which). The receptors here all came from an adult woman who had mild COVID-19 (a few samples of this study predate the infection). Cell type and time point are not known.

This clonotype was recorded at least ten times. This CDR3 reads CASSFRLMSEQYF. CDR3 bases: TGTGCCAGCAGTTTTCGGCTAATGAGCGAGCAGTACTTC. V gene TRBV27 combines with J gene TRBJ2-7; D unclear. The germline CDR1 and CDR2 sequences are MNHEY and SMNVEV (reference sequence). Between the trimmed V and J ends, which lost 3 bases and 6 bases, there was a span of 12 bases. This CDR3 is built from 13 residues.

This chain uses TRBV20-1 with TRBJ1-5; perhaps TRBD1 as D (6 bases). Germline V gene sequence: CDR1 DFQATT, CDR2 SNEGSKA (reference sequence). CDR3 length: 14 amino acids. With 4 bases removed from V and 5 bases from J, the gap between germline ends came to 15 bases. The CDR3 region is CSATPGGPDQPQHF. CDR3 sequence (DNA): TGCAGTGCTACTCCGGGGGGGCCGGATCAGCCCCAGCATTTT.

The rearrangement links TRBV27 to TRBJ2-7, with TRBD1 matching 12 bases. Trimming removed 5 bases from V and 3 bases from J; junction bases left unmatched: 5. CDR1 and CDR2 from the germline V gene are MNHEY and SMNVEV (reference sequence). This CDR3 has 15 residues. The CDR3 DNA follows: TGTGCCAGCAGTCCCGGGACAGGGGGCTTCTACGAGCAGTACTTC. It encodes CASSPGTGGFYEQYF.

The chain couples TRBV27 to TRBJ2-1; the match to TRBD2 covers 8 bases. Germline loops: CDR1 MNHEY, CDR2 SMNVEV (reference sequence). CDR3 length equals 15 residues. With 1 base clipped from V and 8 bases from J, the junction kept 7 bases outside the gene matches. This chain's CDR3 is CASSLYSSGSDEQFF. Written as DNA, the CDR3 is TGTGCCAGCAGTTTATATTCCAGCGGGAGCGATGAGCAGTTCTTC.

This clonotype was seen a handful of times. The chain carries TRBV6-2 or TRBV6-3 and TRBJ2-1, with 11 bases identical to TRBD2. The V segment lost 4 bases and the J segment 9 bases; nucleotides outside the gene matches: 8. Germline V gives CDR1 MNHEY, CDR2 SVGEGT. CDR3 length: 15 amino acids. The CDR3 sequence: CASSWTSGPLGEQFF. The DNA of the CDR3 is TGTGCCAGCAGTTGGACTAGCGGGCCGTTGGGTGAGCAGTTCTTC.

This clonotype was seen a handful of times. This sequence joins TRBV5-1 and TRBJ1-1, with 9 bases fitting TRBD1. The length of the CDR3 is 14 residues. Trimming at V came to 3 bases and at J to 2 bases, leaving 2 bases not matched to a gene. Germline V gene data show CDR1 as SGHRS and CDR2 as YFSETQ. The CDR3 loop is CASSWTGDNTEAFF. The CDR3 bases are TGCGCCAGCAGCTGGACAGGGGATAACACTGAAGCTTTCTTT.

CDR3 bases: TGTGCCAGCTCCGCCGAGGGGATAACCTCCGAGCAGTACTTC. It yields the protein CASSAEGITSEQYF. This chain uses TRBV6-4 with TRBJ2-7; D might be TRBD1 or TRBD2, each matching 5 bases. V was cut by 8 bases and J by 6 bases, with 20 bases left in between. Looked up from germline, CDR1 is MRHNA and CDR2 is SNTAGT. This CDR3 spans 14 amino acids.

The rearrangement joins TRBV11-2 to TRBJ2-7; D remains unclear. Trimming took 6 bases from V and 2 from J, leaving 17 bases between them. Per germline, CDR1 SGHAT and CDR2 FQNNGV. This CDR3 is built from 15 residues. As DNA, the CDR3 is TGTGCCAGCAGGGGCGTTAGGGAATATACCTACGAGCAGTACTTC. Its protein product is CASRGVREYTYEQYF.

J is TRBJ2-1 and V is TRBV29-1; 9 bases line up with TRBD2. The CDR3 runs 13 residues. J was trimmed by 9 bases and V by 2 bases; bases with no gene match: 5. Germline assignment: CDR1 SQVTM and CDR2 ANQGSEA. DNA of the CDR3: TGCAGCGTTGAACTAGCGGGAAGAGCTGAGCAGTTCTTC. It specifies CSVELAGRAEQFF.

V and J are TRBV29-1 and TRBJ1-2; 8 positions match TRBD1. The CDR3 sequence is 10 residues long. J gave up 6 bases and V 6 bases, and 0 bases lay outside the gene matches. The germline V gene has CDR1 SQVTM and CDR2 ANQGSEA. In nucleotides, the CDR3 is TGCAGCGTGGGACAGGATGGCTACACCTTC. Its protein is CSVGQDGYTF. Full variable domain (rest looked up from reference TRBV29-1 and TRBJ1-2): SAVISQKPSRDICQRGTSLTIQCQVDSQVTMMFWYRQQPGQSLTLIATANQGSEATYESGFVIDKFPISRPNLTFSTLTVSNMSPEDSSIYLCSVGQDGYTFGSGTRLTVV.

The chain is built from TRBV2 and TRBJ1-1; D possibly corresponds to TRBD1 (5 bases). This CDR3 has 14 residues. Trimming pared 5 bases from V and 3 bases from J, leaving 13 bases between. Germline V gives CDR1 SNHLY, CDR2 FYNNEI. The CDR3 sequence is CASSWEGRDTEAFF. In DNA, the CDR3 is TGTGCCAGCAGTTGGGAGGGGAGGGACACTGAAGCTTTCTTT.

The J gene is TRBJ2-2, the V gene TRBV7-3, with D possibly being TRBD1 (6 bases). V dropped 1 base and J dropped 6 bases, with 9 bases sitting between them. The CDR3 length is 14 residues. Germline values: CDR1 SGHTA, CDR2 FQGTGA. CDR3 protein: CASSLMGAAGELFF. As DNA, the CDR3 is TGTGCCAGCAGCTTAATGGGGGCAGCCGGGGAGCTGTTTTTT.

This clonotype was seen more than once but under ten times. This chain connects TRBV5-1 to TRBJ2-2, with 8 bases identical to TRBD1. Germline lookup yields CDR1 SGHRS and CDR2 YFSETQ. The V gene end was trimmed by 1 base and the J gene end by 7 bases; junction bases not matched to a gene: 6. This CDR3 is built from 15 residues. CDR3 nucleotide sequence: TGCGCCAGCAGCTTGCAGACAGGGGATAACGGGGAGCTGTTTTTT. This codes for CASSLQTGDNGELFF. Together with reference TRBV5-1 and TRBJ2-2, the CDR3 gives the full variable domain: KAGVTQTPRYLIKTRGQQVTLSCSPISGHRSVSWYQQTPGQGLQFLFEYFSETQRNKGNFPGRFSGRQFSNSRSEMNVSTLELGDSALYLCASSLQTGDNGELFFGEGSRLTVL.

The chain is built from TRBV12-3 or TRBV12-4 and TRBJ2-3, with D perhaps TRBD1 or TRBD2 (5 bases each). V shed 5 bases and J shed 5 bases, with 17 bases lying between them. This CDR3 spans 15 amino acids. This CDR3 reads CASSHRSGGGDTQYF. For the CDR3, the DNA is TGTGCCAGCAGTCACCGCAGTGGGGGTGGAGATACGCAGTATTTT.

There are a few counts of this clonotype. This sequence joins TRBV5-1 and TRBJ1-1, with TRBD1 as a possible D gene (5 bases). The V gene's germline CDR1 is SGHRS and CDR2 YFSETQ. The CDR3 has 16 amino acids. Trimming stripped 2 bases from V and 4 bases from J, with 18 bases between. CDR3 residues: CASSFGTHIRSTEAFF. The CDR3 DNA follows: TGCGCCAGCAGCTTCGGGACGCACATAAGGAGCACTGAAGCTTTCTTT.

The chain employs TRBV7-9 and TRBJ2-3; maybe TRBD2 (5 bases). CDR3 length: 17 residues. V was cut by 4 bases and J by 1 base, with 18 bases left in between. Germline lookup yields CDR1 SEHNR and CDR2 FQNEAQ (reference sequence). The CDR3 DNA reads as TGTGCCAGCAGCTCCGGACTGCTCCGTTGGGGCACAGATACGCAGTATTTT. Its translation: CASSSGLLRWGTDTQYF.

This clonotype was picked up a small number of times. The rearrangement joins TRBV9 to TRBJ2-7; D remains ambiguous. Per the germline V gene, CDR1 is SGDLS and CDR2 is YYNGEE. V lost 4 bases, J lost 0 bases, and 11 bases lay in between. The CDR3 loop spans 14 amino acids. This CDR3 is CASSPTDFSYEQYF. DNA for the CDR3: TGTGCCAGCAGCCCTACAGACTTCTCCTACGAGCAGTACTTC.

This chain uses TRBV7-9 with TRBJ1-1, with D possibly TRBD1 on 5 matching bases. Trimming pared 6 bases from V and 0 bases from J, leaving 23 bases between. Per the germline V gene, CDR1 is SEHNR and CDR2 is FQNEAQ (reference sequence). The CDR3 runs 18 residues. For the CDR3, the DNA is TGTGCCAGCAGTTCCACAGGTTTAAGGTCCCTTATGAACACTGAAGCTTTCTTT. Protein product: CASSSTGLRSLMNTEAFF.

This sequence joins TRBV28 and TRBJ2-3; 9 nucleotides agree with TRBD2. Germline lookup yields CDR1 MDHEN and CDR2 SYDVKM. CDR3 length equals 14 residues. With 6 bases clipped from V and 4 bases from J, the junction kept 5 bases outside the gene matches. CDR3 DNA sequence: TGTGCCAGCAGATTAGCGGGAGCGGCAGATACGCAGTATTTT. Protein sequence: CASRLAGAADTQYF.

V and J are TRBV18 and TRBJ2-3; tentative D call: TRBD1 (5 bases). CDR1 KGHSH and CDR2 LQKENI come from the germline V gene. Trimming pared 1 base from V and 0 bases from J, leaving 17 bases between. CDR3 size: 18 residues. The CDR3 spells CASSPLVVTATSTDTQYF. CDR3 DNA sequence: TGTGCCAGCTCACCACTAGTGGTGACAGCTACTAGCACAGATACGCAGTATTTT.

This clonotype was counted between two and nine times. The rearrangement links TRBV24-1 to TRBJ1-1, with D perhaps TRBD1 (5 bases). The CDR3 length is 13 residues. Germline V CDR1 and CDR2: KGHDR, SFDVKD. Trimming pared 5 bases from V and 12 bases from J, leaving 18 bases between. The CDR3 protein is CATSGLQTGVTFF. CDR3 coding DNA: TGTGCCACCAGTGGACTTCAGACGGGGGTAACTTTCTTT.

Only a few counts were recorded for this clonotype. The V call is TRBV12-5, the J call TRBJ1-4; D gene unclear. Germline values: CDR1 LGHNT, CDR2 FRNRAP. The CDR3 length is 11 residues. The ends were cut back, 6 bases at V and 8 bases at J, with 7 bases in the middle. DNA for the CDR3: TGTGCTAGTGGCACGGAGGAAAAACTGTTTTTT. It codes for CASGTEEKLFF.

This clonotype was detected many times. CDR3 protein: CASSLAGVGNEQFF. CDR3 DNA sequence: TGTGCCAGCAGCTTAGCGGGAGTGGGGAATGAGCAGTTCTTC. The rearrangement uses TRBV11-3 and TRBJ2-1; the D gene is possibly TRBD2 (6 bases). The CDR3 contains 14 residues. Trimming took off 1 base at V and 7 bases at J, with 11 bases between the two ends. The germline CDR1 and CDR2 sequences are SGHNT and YENEEA.

This clonotype was observed a handful of times. The V gene is TRBV7-2, the J gene TRBJ2-1, with D unresolved. Germline V gives CDR1 SGHTA, CDR2 FQGNSA. V gave up 5 bases and J gave up 6 bases, with 11 bases separating them. The CDR3 runs 13 residues. The CDR3: CASSPSVGNEQFF. CDR3 sequence (DNA): TGTGCCAGCAGCCCCAGCGTGGGCAATGAGCAGTTCTTC.

This clonotype showed up just a few times. The gene calls are TRBV6-6 and TRBJ2-3; D might be TRBD2 (6 bases). Trimming stripped 2 bases from V and 2 bases from J, with 20 bases between. Germline V lookup: CDR1 MNHNY, CDR2 SVGAGI (reference sequence). This CDR3 region has 18 residues. The CDR3 spells CASSYTQGSGTPTDTQYF. CDR3 in DNA: TGTGCCAGCAGTTACACCCAGGGTTCTGGGACTCCCACAGATACGCAGTATTTT.

The gene calls are TRBV10-3 and TRBJ1-6; 10 bases agree with TRBD1. Germline CDR1 and CDR2: ENHRY and SYGVKD. The CDR3 runs to 15 residues. V lost 5 bases to trimming and J lost 7 bases; unmatched junction nucleotides: 5. CDR3 amino acids: CAISTRGQGNSPLHF. CDR3 coding DNA: TGTGCCATCAGTACCAGGGGACAGGGGAATTCACCCCTCCACTTT.

In this sample, this clonotype turned up once. V and J are TRBV19 and TRBJ2-6, with D perhaps TRBD2 (5 bases). The CDR3 length is 14 residues. Trimming removed 5 bases from V and 2 bases from J, with 7 bases in between. CDR1 is LNHDA, CDR2 SQIVND, per germline (reference sequence). The CDR3 loop reads CASSVGAGANVLTF. The CDR3 DNA reads TGTGCCAGTAGTGTGGGAGCTGGGGCCAACGTCCTGACTTTC.

The chain recombines TRBV7-2 with TRBJ2-1, with no clear D. Germline CDR1 and CDR2: SGHTA and FQGNSA. The CDR3 spans 11 residues. V gave up 5 bases and J gave up 11 bases, with 10 bases separating them. The CDR3 region is CASSLGSKQFF. The CDR3 DNA sequence: TGTGCCAGCAGCCTTGGGTCTAAGCAGTTCTTC.

This sequence joins TRBV4-1 and TRBJ2-7, with 11 positions matching TRBD2. The length of the CDR3 is 16 residues. Per germline, CDR1 MGHRA and CDR2 YSYEKL. V shed 3 bases, J shed 2 bases, and the junction held 6 bases outside the gene matches. The CDR3 reads CASSHEGTSGAYEQYF. CDR3 DNA: TGCGCCAGCAGCCATGAAGGGACTAGCGGAGCCTACGAGCAGTACTTC.

This clonotype was counted only a few times. The CDR3 protein is CASSSPGRQAEQFF. The CDR3 DNA reads TGTGCCAGCAGCTCGCCGGGACGCCAAGCTGAGCAGTTCTTC. This chain joins TRBV7-3 and TRBJ2-1; D might be TRBD1 or TRBD2, each matching 5 bases. V was clipped by 4 bases and J by 9 bases, with 16 bases between them. Germline CDR1 and CDR2: SGHTA and FQGTGA. The CDR3 has 14 residues. Complete variable domain (other parts from reference TRBV7-3 and TRBJ2-1): GAGVSQTPSNKVTEKGKYVELRCDPISGHTALYWYRQSLGQGPEFLIYFQGTGAADDSGLPNDRFFAVRPEGSVSTLKIQRTERGDSAVYLCASSSPGRQAEQFFGPGTRLTVL.